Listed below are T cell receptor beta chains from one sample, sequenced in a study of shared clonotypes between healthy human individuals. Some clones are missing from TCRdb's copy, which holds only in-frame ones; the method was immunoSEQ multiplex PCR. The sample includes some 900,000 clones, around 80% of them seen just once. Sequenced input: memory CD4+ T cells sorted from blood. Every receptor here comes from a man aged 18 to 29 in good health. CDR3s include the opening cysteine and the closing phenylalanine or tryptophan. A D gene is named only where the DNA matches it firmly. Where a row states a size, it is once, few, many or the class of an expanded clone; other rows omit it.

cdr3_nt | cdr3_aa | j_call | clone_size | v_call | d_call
TGCAGCGTTGAAGAGGGCAGGAACTATGGCTACACCTTC | CSVEEGRNYGYTF | TRBJ1-2 | NA | TRBV29-1 | NA
TGCGCCAGCAGCGCGACTAGCGGGAAGCAGTTCTTC | CASSATSGKQFF | TRBJ2-1 | few | TRBV5-1 | TRBD2
TGTGCCAGCAGTTACGGGCAGGGAAACACTGAAGCTTTCTTT | CASSYGQGNTEAFF | TRBJ1-1 | few | TRBV6-5 | NA
TGTGCCAGCAAATGGGATCCGGATGAGGACACAAGAGAATCCAACTATGGCTACACCTTC | CASKWDPDEDTRESNYGYTF | TRBJ1-2 | once | TRBV11-3 | NA
TGTGCCAGCTCCCAGGCAATTCCGGCGGGGGGGTCTCTCTACGAGCAGTACTTC | CASSQAIPAGGSLYEQYF | TRBJ2-7 | NA | TRBV18 | TRBD2
TGCGCCAGCAGCTTTACGGGAGAGGTAAACTATGGCTACACCTTC | CASSFTGEVNYGYTF | TRBJ1-2 | NA | TRBV5-1 | NA
TGTGCCATCAGACGGGACCTAGCAGGGGAGCTGTTTTTT | CAIRRDLAGELFF | TRBJ2-2 | NA | TRBV10-3 | NA
TGTGCCAGCAGCTTAGGGGGACTCCCCACAGATACGCAGTATTTT | CASSLGGLPTDTQYF | TRBJ2-3 | NA | TRBV7-6 | NA
TGCGCCAGCATTCGTTACAATGAGCAGTTCTTC | CASIRYNEQFF | TRBJ2-1 | NA | TRBV10-2 | NA
TGTGCCTGGAGGGGGACAGGGAAGGGCTACACCTTC | CAWRGTGKGYTF | TRBJ1-2 | NA | TRBV30 | TRBD1
TGTGCCAGCAGTTCGGTGGCCCGAGGGAAGGTTGGTGAGACCCAGTACTTC | CASSSVARGKVGETQYF | TRBJ2-5 | NA | TRBV28 | NA
TGTGCCATCAGCGGGGGACTAGCGGGGACCGGGGAGCTGTTTTTT | CAISGGLAGTGELFF | TRBJ2-2 | NA | TRBV10-3 | TRBD2
TGTGCCAGCAGTAAGAGATTCGGGACAGGGAATACTGAAGCTTTCTTT | CASSKRFGTGNTEAFF | TRBJ1-1 | NA | TRBV27 | TRBD1
TGTGCCAGCAGTTTTGGACTAGGCGAGCAGTACTTC | CASSFGLGEQYF | TRBJ2-7 | NA | TRBV27 | TRBD2
TGCAGCGTTGTCTTCAGGGACTATGGCTACACCTTC | CSVVFRDYGYTF | TRBJ1-2 | many | TRBV29-1 | NA
TGTGCCAGCAGCTTACATCAAGGGGTCGAGCAGTACTTC | CASSLHQGVEQYF | TRBJ2-7 | NA | TRBV11-1 | NA
TGTGCCAGCAGCTTGTACAGTGCTAACACTGAAGCTTTCTTT | CASSLYSANTEAFF | TRBJ1-1 | once | TRBV7-2 | NA
TGTGCCAGCAGCCCAACCGGACATGGGAGTAACGAGCAGTACTTC | CASSPTGHGSNEQYF | TRBJ2-7 | once | TRBV5-6 | NA
TGTGCCAGCAGCTTACTTATAGCGGGGGTAAGGAACGAGCAGTACTTC | CASSLLIAGVRNEQYF | TRBJ2-7 | NA | TRBV11-2 | TRBD2
TGTGCCAGCTCACTCTCGGACAGCCGGGGTTCACCCCTCCACTTT | CASSLSDSRGSPLHF | TRBJ1-6 | NA | TRBV18 | NA
TGTGCCAGCACAGGGGGACACACAGATACGCAGTATTTT | CASTGGHTDTQYF | TRBJ2-3 | NA | TRBV18 | TRBD1
TGTGCCAGCAGCGCCGGAGAGACCCAGTACTTC | CASSAGETQYF | TRBJ2-5 | NA | TRBV11-2 | NA
TGCGCCAGCAGCCAAGGGGGGTTTGGCAGGGGGTTCCAAGAGACCCAGTACTTC | CASSQGGFGRGFQETQYF | TRBJ2-5 | NA | TRBV4-1 | TRBD1
TGTGCCAGCAGCCGGGGCGGGGGAACAACTAATGAAAAACTGTTTTTT | CASSRGGGTTNEKLFF | TRBJ1-4 | once | TRBV5-4 | NA
TGCGCCAGCAGCTTGGTGGGACAGAACTACGAGCAGTACTTC | CASSLVGQNYEQYF | TRBJ2-7 | NA | TRBV5-1 | TRBD1
TGCGCCAGCAGCTTGGCGGTTTCTATGGGGGCCATCGGGGAGCTGTTTTTT | CASSLAVSMGAIGELFF | TRBJ2-2 | NA | TRBV5-1 | NA
TGTGCCAGCCTAGGACAGCCCAAGATCACTGGAAACACCATATATTTT | CASLGQPKITGNTIYF | TRBJ1-3 | NA | TRBV2 | NA
TGTGCCAGCAGCTTAGGAGGACCTAACTATGGCTACACCTTC | CASSLGGPNYGYTF | TRBJ1-2 | NA | TRBV7-2 | NA
TGTGCCAGCAGTTACGGACAAGGCAATCAGCCCCAGCATTTT | CASSYGQGNQPQHF | TRBJ1-5 | few | TRBV5-6 | NA
TGTGCCAGCAGTTCGGGGATACTCTCCTACGAGCAGTACTTC | CASSSGILSYEQYF | TRBJ2-7 | few | TRBV6-6 | NA
TGTGCCAGCAGTTTATGGAGAGGGTCCTACGAGCAGTACTTC | CASSLWRGSYEQYF | TRBJ2-7 | NA | TRBV27 | NA
TGCAGCGTTGCGGGAAGGCAGAGTACCACTGAAGCTTTCTTT | CSVAGRQSTTEAFF | TRBJ1-1 | NA | TRBV29-1 | NA
TGTGCCAGCAGCTTAGCGGGGTATAGCAATCAGCCCCAGCATTTT | CASSLAGYSNQPQHF | TRBJ1-5 | NA | TRBV11-3 | NA
TGTGCCAGCACCCGGACAGTCGTAGCCAAAAACATTCAGTACTTC | CASTRTVVAKNIQYF | TRBJ2-4 | NA | TRBV5-6 | NA
TGTGCCAGCAGCCCAGGGGGGGTGGGGACTGAAGCTTTCTTT | CASSPGGVGTEAFF | TRBJ1-1 | NA | TRBV28 | TRBD1
TGTGCCAGCGCGGACCTGAACTATGGCTACACCTTC | CASADLNYGYTF | TRBJ1-2 | NA | TRBV28 | NA
TGTGCCAGCTCACCAGATCTCACTGAAGCTTTCTTT | CASSPDLTEAFF | TRBJ1-1 | NA | TRBV18 | NA
TGTGCCAGCAGCCCCTCTAGCGGGGGGGGGAAGACCCAGTACTTC | CASSPSSGGGKTQYF | TRBJ2-5 | many | TRBV5-4 | TRBD2
TGTGCCAGCAACGGGGAGGGTGGTGGCTTCAGCGGGGAGCTGTTTTTT | CASNGEGGGFSGELFF | TRBJ2-2 | NA | TRBV5-4 | TRBD2
TGCGCCAGCAGAGTCCAAACTAACTATGGCTACACCTTC | CASRVQTNYGYTF | TRBJ1-2 | few | TRBV10-2 | NA
TGTGCCAGCAGCGGGGGGGAGAATCAAGAGACCCAGTACTTC | CASSGGENQETQYF | TRBJ2-5 | NA | TRBV9 | NA
TGTGCCAGCAGCCTCATGACCTCTGGAAACACCATATATTTT | CASSLMTSGNTIYF | TRBJ1-3 | NA | TRBV7-2 | NA
TGTGCCAGCAGCCCGGGACTAGCTCCTGAGCAGTTCTTC | CASSPGLAPEQFF | TRBJ2-1 | few | TRBV11-2 | TRBD2
TGCGCCAGCAGCTTCACCTCCGGGGGAGAAGAGACCCAGTACTTC | CASSFTSGGEETQYF | TRBJ2-5 | once | TRBV5-1 | NA
TGTGCCAGTGGGAGACTAGCGGGGGGGCCTAGCACAGATACGCAGTATTTT | CASGRLAGGPSTDTQYF | TRBJ2-3 | NA | TRBV19 | TRBD2
TGTGCCAGCAAAGGTTCTCCCGCCAAAAACATTCAGTACTTC | CASKGSPAKNIQYF | TRBJ2-4 | few | TRBV28 | NA
TGCAGCGTTCAACACGAGGGCAGGGGGAGGGAAAAACTGTTTTTT | CSVQHEGRGREKLFF | TRBJ1-4 | NA | TRBV29-1 | TRBD1
TGTGCCAGCAGTTCCTACGGTGGGAATGAAAAACTGTTTTTT | CASSSYGGNEKLFF | TRBJ1-4 | NA | TRBV28 | NA